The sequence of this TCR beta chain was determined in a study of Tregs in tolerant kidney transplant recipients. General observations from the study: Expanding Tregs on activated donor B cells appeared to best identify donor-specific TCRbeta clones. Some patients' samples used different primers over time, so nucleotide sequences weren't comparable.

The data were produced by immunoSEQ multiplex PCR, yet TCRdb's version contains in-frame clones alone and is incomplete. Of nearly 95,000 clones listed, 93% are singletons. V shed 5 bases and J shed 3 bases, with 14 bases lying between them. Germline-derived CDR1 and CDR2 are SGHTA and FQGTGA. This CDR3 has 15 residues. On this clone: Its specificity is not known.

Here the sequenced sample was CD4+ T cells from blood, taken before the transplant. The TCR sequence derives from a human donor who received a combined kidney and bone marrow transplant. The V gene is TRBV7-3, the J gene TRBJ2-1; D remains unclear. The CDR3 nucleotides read TGTGCCAGCAGCGTCATGTTGGCCAACTACAATGAGCAGTTCTTC. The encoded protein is CASSVMLANYNEQFF.